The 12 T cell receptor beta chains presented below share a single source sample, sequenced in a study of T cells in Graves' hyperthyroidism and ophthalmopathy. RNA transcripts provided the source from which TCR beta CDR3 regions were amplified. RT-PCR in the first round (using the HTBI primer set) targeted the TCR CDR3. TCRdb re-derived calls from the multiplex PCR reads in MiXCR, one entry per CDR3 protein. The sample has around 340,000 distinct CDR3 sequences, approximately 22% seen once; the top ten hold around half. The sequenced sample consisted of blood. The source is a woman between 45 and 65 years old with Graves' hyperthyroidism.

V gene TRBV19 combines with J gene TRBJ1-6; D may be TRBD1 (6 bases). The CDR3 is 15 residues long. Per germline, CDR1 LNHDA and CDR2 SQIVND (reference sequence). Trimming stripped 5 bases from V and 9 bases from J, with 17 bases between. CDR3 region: CASSETGIGGSPLHF. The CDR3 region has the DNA TGTGCCAGTAGTGAAACAGGGATTGGGGGTTCACCCCTCCACTTT.

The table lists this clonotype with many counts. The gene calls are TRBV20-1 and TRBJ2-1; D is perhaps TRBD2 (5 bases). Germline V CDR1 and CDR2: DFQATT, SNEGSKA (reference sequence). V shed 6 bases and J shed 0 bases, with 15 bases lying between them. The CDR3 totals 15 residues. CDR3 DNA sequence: TGCAGTGCCCCGGAGGCGCTGAGCTCCTACAATGAGCAGTTCTTC. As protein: CSAPEALSSYNEQFF.

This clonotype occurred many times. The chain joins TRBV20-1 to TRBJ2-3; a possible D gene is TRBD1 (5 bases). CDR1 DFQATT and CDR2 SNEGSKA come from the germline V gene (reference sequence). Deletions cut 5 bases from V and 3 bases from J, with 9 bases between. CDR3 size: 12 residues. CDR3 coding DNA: TGCAGTGCTGGGGCGATGACAGATACGCAGTATTTT. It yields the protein CSAGAMTDTQYF.

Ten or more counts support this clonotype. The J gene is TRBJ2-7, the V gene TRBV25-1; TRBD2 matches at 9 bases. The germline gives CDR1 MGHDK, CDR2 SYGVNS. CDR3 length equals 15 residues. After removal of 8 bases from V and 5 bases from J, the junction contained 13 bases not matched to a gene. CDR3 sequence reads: CASHPSWREGHEQYF. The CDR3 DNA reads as TGTGCCAGCCACCCTAGTTGGCGGGAGGGCCACGAGCAGTACTTC.

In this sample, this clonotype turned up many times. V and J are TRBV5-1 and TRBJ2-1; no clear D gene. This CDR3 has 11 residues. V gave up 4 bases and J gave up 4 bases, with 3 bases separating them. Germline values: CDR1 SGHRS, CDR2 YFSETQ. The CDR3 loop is CASSTYNEQFF. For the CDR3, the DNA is TGCGCCAGCAGCACTTACAATGAGCAGTTCTTC.

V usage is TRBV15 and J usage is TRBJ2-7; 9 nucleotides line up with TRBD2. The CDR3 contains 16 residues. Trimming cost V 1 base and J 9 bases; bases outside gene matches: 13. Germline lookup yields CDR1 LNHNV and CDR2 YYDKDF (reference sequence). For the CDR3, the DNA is TGTGCCACCAGCAGAGTAGGTAGATTAGCGGGAGAGGGGCAGTACTTC. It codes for CATSRVGRLAGEGQYF.

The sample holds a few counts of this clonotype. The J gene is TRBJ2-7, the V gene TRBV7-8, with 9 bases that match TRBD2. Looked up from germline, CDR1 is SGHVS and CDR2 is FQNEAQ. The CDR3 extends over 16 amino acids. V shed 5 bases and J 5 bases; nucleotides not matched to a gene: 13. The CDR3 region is CASSLLAGEANDEQYF. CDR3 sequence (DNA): TGTGCCAGCAGCCTACTAGCGGGTGAGGCTAACGACGAGCAGTACTTC.

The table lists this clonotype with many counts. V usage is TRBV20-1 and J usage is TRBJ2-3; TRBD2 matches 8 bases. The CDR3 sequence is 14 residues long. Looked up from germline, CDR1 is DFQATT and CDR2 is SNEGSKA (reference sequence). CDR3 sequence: CRLAGRGSTDTQYF. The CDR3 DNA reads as TGCCGCCTGGCCGGGAGGGGTAGCACAGATACGCAGTATTTT.

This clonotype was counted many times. Here the CDR3 reads CASSSDRASYGYTF. CDR3 sequence (DNA): TGTGCCAGCAGCAGCGACAGAGCTTCCTATGGCTACACCTTC. V is TRBV5-4 and J is TRBJ1-2; D may be TRBD1 (5 bases). This CDR3 contains 14 residues. Germline CDR1 is SGHNT and CDR2 is YYREEE (reference sequence). V shed 4 bases and J shed 4 bases, with 14 bases lying between them.

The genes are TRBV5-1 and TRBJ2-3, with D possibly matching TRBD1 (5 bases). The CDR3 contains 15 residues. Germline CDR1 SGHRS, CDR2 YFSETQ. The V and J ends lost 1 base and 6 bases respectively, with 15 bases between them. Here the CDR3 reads CASSLTGSLADTQYF. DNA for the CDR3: TGCGCCAGCAGCTTGACAGGCAGTCTTGCCGATACGCAGTATTTT.

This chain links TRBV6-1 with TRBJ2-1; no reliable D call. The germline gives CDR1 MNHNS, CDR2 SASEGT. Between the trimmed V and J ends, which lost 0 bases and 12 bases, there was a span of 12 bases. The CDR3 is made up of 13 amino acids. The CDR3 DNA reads TGTGCCAGCAGTGAAGCGGAAATTCAGGCGCAGTTCTTC. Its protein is CASSEAEIQAQFF.

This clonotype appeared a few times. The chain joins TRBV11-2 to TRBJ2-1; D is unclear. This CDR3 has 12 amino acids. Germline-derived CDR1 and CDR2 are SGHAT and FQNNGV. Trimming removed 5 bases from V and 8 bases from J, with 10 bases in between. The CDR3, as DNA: TGTGCCAGCAGCACCACCCCCCATGAGCAGTTCTTC. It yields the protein CASSTTPHEQFF.